This record looks at one T cell receptor beta chain sequence and its context. The clone's antigen remains unknown. There are no base qualities to consult, and no much larger clone falls within one base. The intended sense of this specimen's time point label: roughly 25 months on ibrutinib. For TCR beta library preparation, around 2.2 micrograms of genomic DNA was extracted from cryopreserved PBMCs. Longitudinal blood samples from CLL patients on ibrutinib monotherapy were analyzed using high-throughput TCR beta sequencing. The patients took part in an open-label, single-center phase 2 trial of ibrutinib monotherapy. The sample belongs to a study of cytotoxic CD8 clonotypes in ibrutinib-treated CLL (dated by TCRdb to about 2021). Concerning the study at large: The cohort included some 14 treatment-naive and approximately twelve relapsed/refractory patients; 17 to 18 were IGHV unmutated. On average, each sample yielded 250,000 to 300,000 productive templates and tens of thousands of productive rearrangements. Response samples were taken after a median of 12 months on treatment, ranging from about 6 to 40 months. Longitudinal samples were available for about 30% of the 86 trial participants. Partial responses were observed in roughly 24 patients and complete responses in 2; after a median follow-up of about 69 months, remission was maintained in 15 or so patients and progression was observed in approximately 12. Every sample from remission and from progressive disease was obtained while the patients were still on ibrutinib. Cryopreserved peripheral blood mononuclear cells were collected at three points: before therapy, at response, and at either sustained remission or disease progression. Points the paper makes about the study in general: Baseline clonality exceeded that of age-matched healthy donors and correlated strongly with circulating CD8+ T-cell counts. Clonality increased at ibrutinib response, stayed stable in sustained remission, and fell back toward baseline at progression. Public clonotypes were rare and either shrank or stayed stable during treatment, and the rise in clonality at ibrutinib response reflected expansion of private clonotypes. Sampling times were not matched between patients in sustained remission and patients whose disease was progressing, and lymph node repertoires were not examined.

CDR1 and CDR2, looked up from the germline V gene (reference sequence), are MNHEY and SMNVEV. For this chain, trimming is 2 bases at the V end and 2 bases at the J end, and the number of junction bases without a gene match is 4. The CDR3 covers 15 residues, taking in both the cysteine and the phenylalanine. Only CDR3 DNA remains: 45 bases, in frame from the first base. The goal of deep resolution MiSeq sequencing was a depth between 1 in 1 million and 1 in 200,000 T cells, and coverage averaged 10x per clonotype. The immunoSEQ hsTCRB Kit was used to generate the TCR beta libraries. Concerning the study's data processing: ImmunoSEQ Data Assistant and ImmunoSEQ Analyzer were used for data analysis, and V, D and J genes were assigned according to IMGT definitions. Clonality was computed as one minus normalized Shannon entropy of productive rearrangement frequencies, ranging from 0 to 1. Public clonotype analysis was restricted to overrepresented clonotypes comprising at least 0.05% of each patient's repertoire. Some 13 age-matched healthy donor repertoires from immuneACCESS served as clonality controls. TCRdb retrieved this table from immuneACCESS and kept in-frame rearrangements only. Not all clones are present; in checked studies, unresolved V genes account for under half, and no reason is known for the remainder. That table furnishes V, J and clone size, whereas the DNA furnished D and trimming. The sample table shows almost 250,000 clones, and 70% are seen once. The top ten clonotypes cover approximately 15% of the sample.

This receptor was obtained from a human donor with chronic lymphocytic leukemia. The rearranged segments are TRBV27 and TRBJ2-3, and 7 bases in between align with TRBD2. The sample here was PBMCs, taken after 24 months of ibrutinib treatment. DNA sequence: TGTGCCAGCAGTTTACTTAGCGGGTCCACAGATACGCAGTATTTT. Translated, this gives CASSLLSGSTDTQYF.